These T cell receptor beta chains were read from a single sample in a study of cytomegalovirus exposure and HLA in healthy donors. This table comes from immunoSEQ multiplex PCR, and its TCRdb copy is limited to in-frame clones, with some not included. The sample shows approximately 180,000 clones, 84% of them seen only once. Source material: PBMCs. These receptors were collected from a man aged 18 to 30 in good health and CMV-seronegative. Each CDR3 is given with its conserved first and last residue. The order of the fields is V gene, D gene, clone size, J gene, CDR3 protein, CDR3 DNA. A D gene is named only where the DNA matches it firmly. Size values are once, few and many counts, or a class for expanded clones, and some rows have none.

v_call: TRBV6-1
d_call: .
clone_size: few
j_call: TRBJ1-1
cdr3_aa: CASKEQLNTEAFF
cdr3_nt: TGTGCCAGCAAGGAACAGTTGAACACTGAAGCTTTCTTT

v_call: TRBV5-1
d_call: TRBD2
clone_size: .
j_call: TRBJ2-5
cdr3_aa: CASSLERGSETQYF
cdr3_nt: TGCGCCAGCAGCTTGGAGCGGGGGTCGGAGACCCAGTACTTC

v_call: TRBV10-2
d_call: .
clone_size: .
j_call: TRBJ1-1
cdr3_aa: CASSPTDSRNTEAFF
cdr3_nt: TGCGCCAGCAGTCCTACGGACAGTCGGAACACTGAAGCTTTCTTT

v_call: TRBV5-1
d_call: .
clone_size: .
j_call: TRBJ1-6
cdr3_aa: CASSLVQVRNSPLHF
cdr3_nt: TGCGCCAGCAGCTTGGTTCAGGTCCGCAATTCACCCCTCCACTTT

v_call: TRBV2
d_call: TRBD1
clone_size: .
j_call: TRBJ1-1
cdr3_aa: CASRQGSENTEAFF
cdr3_nt: TGTGCCAGCAGACAGGGGTCGGAGAACACTGAAGCTTTCTTT

v_call: TRBV19
d_call: TRBD1
clone_size: .
j_call: TRBJ1-1
cdr3_aa: CASSTNRGGTEAFF
cdr3_nt: TGTGCCAGTAGTACAAACAGGGGTGGCACTGAAGCTTTCTTT

v_call: TRBV5-1
d_call: TRBD1
clone_size: .
j_call: TRBJ2-5
cdr3_aa: CASSSRTGVEETQYF
cdr3_nt: TGCGCCAGCAGCTCCCGAACAGGGGTAGAAGAGACCCAGTACTTC

v_call: TRBV29-1
d_call: .
clone_size: few
j_call: TRBJ1-2
cdr3_aa: CSVARGLDYGYTF
cdr3_nt: TGCAGCGTAGCCCGGGGGTTAGACTATGGCTACACCTTC

v_call: TRBV7-9
d_call: .
clone_size: .
j_call: TRBJ1-1
cdr3_aa: CASSFRLVNTEAFF
cdr3_nt: TGTGCCAGCAGCTTTCGACTCGTGAACACTGAAGCTTTCTTT

v_call: TRBV28
d_call: .
clone_size: .
j_call: TRBJ2-5
cdr3_aa: CASLTTGVYQETQYF
cdr3_nt: TGTGCCAGCCTTACGACAGGAGTGTACCAAGAGACCCAGTACTTC

v_call: TRBV9
d_call: .
clone_size: once
j_call: TRBJ1-2
cdr3_aa: CASSPPSRAGEYGYTF
cdr3_nt: TGTGCCAGCAGCCCCCCAAGTCGGGCAGGGGAATATGGCTACACCTTC

v_call: TRBV6-5
d_call: TRBD2
clone_size: .
j_call: TRBJ2-7
cdr3_aa: CASSYSASGGYEQYF
cdr3_nt: TGTGCCAGCAGTTACTCTGCTAGCGGGGGGTACGAGCAGTACTTC

v_call: TRBV15
d_call: .
clone_size: .
j_call: TRBJ2-1
cdr3_aa: CATSRAGNSDYNEQFF
cdr3_nt: TGTGCCACCAGCAGAGCGGGAAACTCTGACTACAATGAGCAGTTCTTC

v_call: TRBV4-1
d_call: .
clone_size: .
j_call: TRBJ1-5
cdr3_aa: CASSQDQTVHQPQHF
cdr3_nt: TGCGCCAGCAGCCAAGATCAGACAGTTCATCAGCCCCAGCATTTT

v_call: TRBV7-2
d_call: .
clone_size: .
j_call: TRBJ2-1
cdr3_aa: CAVTSRGYNEQFF
cdr3_nt: TGTGCCGTAACTAGTCGCGGCTACAATGAGCAGTTCTTC

v_call: TRBV30
d_call: TRBD2
clone_size: .
j_call: TRBJ2-7
cdr3_aa: CAILAGGDYEQYF
cdr3_nt: TGTGCCATACTAGCGGGAGGTGATTACGAGCAGTACTTC

v_call: TRBV2
d_call: .
clone_size: .
j_call: TRBJ2-5
cdr3_aa: CASSPTGRSETQYF
cdr3_nt: TGTGCCAGCAGCCCGACAGGGAGGTCAGAGACCCAGTACTTC

v_call: TRBV11-3
d_call: .
clone_size: .
j_call: TRBJ2-2
cdr3_aa: CASSRLGSNTGELFF
cdr3_nt: TGTGCCAGCAGTAGACTAGGTTCCAACACCGGGGAGCTGTTTTTT

v_call: TRBV5-8
d_call: TRBD1
clone_size: .
j_call: TRBJ2-2
cdr3_aa: CASSPGQVGSGELFF
cdr3_nt: TGTGCCAGCAGCCCAGGACAGGTGGGATCCGGGGAGCTGTTTTTT

v_call: TRBV18
d_call: TRBD2
clone_size: .
j_call: TRBJ2-3
cdr3_aa: CASSPWRRTSGTADTQYF
cdr3_nt: TGTGCCAGCTCACCCTGGCGCCGGACTAGCGGGACGGCAGATACGCAGTATTTT

v_call: TRBV19
d_call: TRBD1
clone_size: .
j_call: TRBJ2-5
cdr3_aa: CASSRTGQETQYF
cdr3_nt: TGTGCCAGTAGCCGGACAGGTCAAGAGACCCAGTACTTC

v_call: TRBV4-3
d_call: .
clone_size: few
j_call: TRBJ1-2
cdr3_aa: CASSQVLDSYYGYTF
cdr3_nt: TGCGCCAGCAGCCAAGTCTTAGACTCCTACTATGGCTACACCTTC

v_call: TRBV18
d_call: TRBD1
clone_size: .
j_call: TRBJ1-2
cdr3_aa: CASSPPGQGNYGYTF
cdr3_nt: TGTGCCAGCTCACCGCCGGGACAGGGTAACTATGGCTACACCTTC

v_call: TRBV28
d_call: .
clone_size: .
j_call: TRBJ1-1
cdr3_aa: CASRPPRDSEAFF
cdr3_nt: TGTGCCAGCAGGCCACCACGGGATTCTGAAGCTTTCTTT

v_call: TRBV4-2
d_call: TRBD2
clone_size: .
j_call: TRBJ2-2
cdr3_aa: CASSRVGTSGRTGELFF
cdr3_nt: TGTGCCAGCAGCCGGGTCGGGACTAGCGGGAGAACCGGGGAGCTGTTTTTT

v_call: TRBV7-9
d_call: .
clone_size: many
j_call: TRBJ1-5
cdr3_aa: CASSLGWGGQPQHF
cdr3_nt: TGTGCCAGCAGCTTAGGATGGGGGGGTCAGCCCCAGCATTTT

v_call: TRBV7-9
d_call: .
clone_size: once
j_call: TRBJ2-1
cdr3_aa: CSSSFTSEQFF
cdr3_nt: TGTTCCAGCAGCTTTACGAGTGAGCAGTTCTTC

v_call: TRBV10-1
d_call: TRBD2
clone_size: .
j_call: TRBJ2-5
cdr3_aa: CASTPSGRADETQYF
cdr3_nt: TGCGCCAGCACCCCTAGCGGGAGGGCCGACGAGACCCAGTACTTC

v_call: TRBV9
d_call: .
clone_size: .
j_call: TRBJ1-4
cdr3_aa: CASSVARTLQSDEKLFF
cdr3_nt: TGTGCCAGCAGCGTAGCGCGTACGCTACAAAGCGATGAAAAACTGTTTTTT

v_call: TRBV11-3
d_call: TRBD1
clone_size: .
j_call: TRBJ1-3
cdr3_aa: CASSSGTGTGNTIYF
cdr3_nt: TGTGCCAGCAGCTCAGGGACAGGGACTGGAAACACCATATATTTT

v_call: TRBV27
d_call: TRBD1
clone_size: .
j_call: TRBJ2-1
cdr3_aa: CASSLGRGRTHEQFF
cdr3_nt: TGTGCCAGCAGTTTAGGCAGGGGGCGCACCCATGAGCAGTTCTTC

v_call: TRBV4-3
d_call: TRBD2
clone_size: once
j_call: TRBJ2-7
cdr3_aa: CASSQVAGAHEQYF
cdr3_nt: TGCGCCAGCAGCCAAGTAGCGGGGGCCCACGAGCAGTACTTC

v_call: TRBV28
d_call: TRBD1
clone_size: .
j_call: TRBJ1-6
cdr3_aa: CASNSEGQGKSPLHF
cdr3_nt: TGTGCCAGCAATTCTGAGGGACAGGGTAAATCACCCCTCCACTTT

v_call: TRBV7-2
d_call: TRBD2
clone_size: once
j_call: TRBJ2-3
cdr3_aa: CASSLLAGAVDTQYF
cdr3_nt: TGTGCCAGCAGCTTACTTGCGGGAGCGGTAGATACGCAGTATTTT

v_call: TRBV5-1
d_call: .
clone_size: .
j_call: TRBJ2-6
cdr3_aa: CASSPDSSLSGANVLTF
cdr3_nt: TGCGCCAGCAGCCCGGACAGCTCGCTCTCTGGGGCCAACGTCCTGACTTTC

v_call: TRBV27
d_call: .
clone_size: .
j_call: TRBJ1-5
cdr3_aa: CASSWVGGGGQPQHF
cdr3_nt: TGTGCCAGCAGTTGGGTCGGTGGGGGAGGACAGCCCCAGCATTTT

v_call: TRBV19
d_call: TRBD2
clone_size: once
j_call: TRBJ2-2
cdr3_aa: CAKRAGDPGELFF
cdr3_nt: TGTGCCAAAAGGGCGGGGGACCCCGGGGAGCTGTTTTTT

v_call: TRBV5-1
d_call: TRBD2
clone_size: .
j_call: TRBJ2-5
cdr3_aa: CASQSGLAGAGETQYF
cdr3_nt: TGCGCCAGCCAATCGGGACTAGCGGGGGCGGGGGAGACCCAGTACTTC

v_call: TRBV6-5
d_call: TRBD2
clone_size: .
j_call: TRBJ2-1
cdr3_aa: CASRAGAFENEQFF
cdr3_nt: TGTGCCAGCCGAGCGGGGGCCTTTGAAAATGAGCAGTTCTTC